This TCR beta chain was sequenced during a study of human thymus T cells. During corrective heart surgery, resections were taken, and the thymus tissue came from them. Among the donors, all were healthy Finnish infants having corrective surgery for congenital heart defects. Broader study findings: Thymic TCR repertoires of unrelated people reportedly overlapped highly. Thymic and blood repertoires seemed to show skewed V and J gene use.

As concerns this clone: Its specificity is unknown.

Profiling relied on immunoSEQ multiplex PCR, and the TCRdb table lists in-frame clones only, not all of them. The sample shows approximately 70,000 clones, 85% to 95% of them seen only once. Germline V gene sequence: CDR1 KGHSH, CDR2 LQKENI. V gave up 4 bases and J gave up 5 bases; unmatched junction bases: 5. This CDR3 spans 14 amino acids. The source material was thymus tissue. The chain has TRBV18 and TRBJ2-5; 9 bases line up with TRBD2. The TCR comes from a girl under two years old with a congenital heart defect but otherwise immunologically healthy. The CDR3 DNA is TGTGCCAGCTCACTCAAGCGGGAGGTCGAGACCCAGTACTTC. Amino acids: CASSLKREVETQYF.